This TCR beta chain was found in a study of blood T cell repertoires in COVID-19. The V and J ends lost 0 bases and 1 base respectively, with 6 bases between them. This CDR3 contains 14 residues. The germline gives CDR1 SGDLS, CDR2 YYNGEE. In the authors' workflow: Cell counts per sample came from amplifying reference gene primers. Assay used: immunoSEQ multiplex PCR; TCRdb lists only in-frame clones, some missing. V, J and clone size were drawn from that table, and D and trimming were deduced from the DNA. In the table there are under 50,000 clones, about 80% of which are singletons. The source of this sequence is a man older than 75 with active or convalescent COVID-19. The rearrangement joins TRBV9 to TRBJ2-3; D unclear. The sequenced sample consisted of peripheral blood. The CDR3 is CASSVDGGTDTQYF. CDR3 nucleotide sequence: TGTGCCAGCAGCGTAGACGGAGGCACAGATACGCAGTATTTT.